These T cell receptor beta chains were read from a single sample in a study of blood T cell repertoires in COVID-19. Assay: immunoSEQ multiplex PCR; the TCRdb copy retains only in-frame clones and omits some. Of some 120,000 clones detected, around 63% appear once; the ten largest clones hold 2% to 2.5%. The specimen was peripheral blood. The receptors shown here come from a woman in her seventies with acute or convalescent COVID-19. Each CDR3 is given without its conserved first and last residue. Size is stated for part of the rows, as once, few or many counts, or as a class when the clone is expanded.

clone_size cdr3_length v_call cdr3_aa
. 11 TRBV29-1 SVGDRGYNEQF
. 12 TRBV7-9 ASSPGQGAGGYT
. 15 TRBV2 ASSPRGLGRTGNTIY
. 14 TRBV9 ASSVATGSGANVLT
. 13 TRBV2 ASREAYTRTGELF
. 14 TRBV6-6 ASSSQPRGATDTQY
many 13 TRBV30 AWSVGGGQGYGYT
. 15 TRBV3-1/TRBV3-2 ASSQVPQGRGANVLT
. 14 TRBV27 ASTSGAGGQSSPLH
. 14 TRBV6-6 ASRSRDRGFTGELF
. 12 TRBV27 ASSSSAGPRTQY
. 10 TRBV20-1 SASPGYYGYT
few 10 TRBV30 AWSNTGNTIY
. 17 TRBV7-9 ASSFSVGTGTLLRYEQY
. 13 TRBV18 ASSPPSVNTGELF
. 12 TRBV7-9 ASSLTEGSQPQH
. 12 TRBV19 ASSIAGADYEQY
few 12 TRBV6-5 ASSRTGMGYGYT
. 9 TRBV2 ASTTAGKLF
. 19 TRBV3-1/TRBV3-2 ASSRVSLHHSRSSYNSPLH
few 12 TRBV19 ASTTDLGAGGYT
few 14 TRBV3-1/TRBV3-2 ASSQSGGANTGELF
. 12 TRBV5-6 ASSWDSSGNTIY
. 13 TRBV7-3 ASSERQGGAGELF
many 11 TRBV6-5 ASRDRENTEAF
few 12 TRBV19 ASSISPGSYEQY
few 13 TRBV6-4 ASSDSGTATDTQY
. 15 TRBV4-1 ASSQVVLAGDLDEQY
. 12 TRBV4-1 ASSHGLAGYEQY
. 12 TRBV7-9 ASSPGLAGNEQF
many 12 TRBV21-1 ASSGLAGSNEQF
. 12 TRBV18 ASSPSGSSYEQY
once 13 TRBV9 ASSPRGSGMETQY
many 12 TRBV5-1 ASSLWSGSTEAF
. 14 TRBV3-1/TRBV3-2 ASSHEGTGGDYGYT
few 13 TRBV27 ASSLNGQFGNTIY
. 13 TRBV6-5 ASSDSGLVDTEAF
. 12 TRBV6-5 ASSLLAGDNEQY
. 15 TRBV10-2 ASSNRPGDYSNQPQH
. 13 TRBV19 ASSIEQGGYQPQH
. 12 TRBV28 ASSPGGHKNIQY
. 13 TRBV18 ASSIDRGSNSPLH
. 12 TRBV28 ATAKGRGDYGYT
once 13 TRBV7-3 ASSFRASGINEQF
few 12 TRBV11-2 ASSTGTGAYEQF
. 13 TRBV19 ASSPPFGTDYGYT
few 11 TRBV10-3 AITRDRGYEQY
. 13 TRBV9 ASSSWGGSNYGYT